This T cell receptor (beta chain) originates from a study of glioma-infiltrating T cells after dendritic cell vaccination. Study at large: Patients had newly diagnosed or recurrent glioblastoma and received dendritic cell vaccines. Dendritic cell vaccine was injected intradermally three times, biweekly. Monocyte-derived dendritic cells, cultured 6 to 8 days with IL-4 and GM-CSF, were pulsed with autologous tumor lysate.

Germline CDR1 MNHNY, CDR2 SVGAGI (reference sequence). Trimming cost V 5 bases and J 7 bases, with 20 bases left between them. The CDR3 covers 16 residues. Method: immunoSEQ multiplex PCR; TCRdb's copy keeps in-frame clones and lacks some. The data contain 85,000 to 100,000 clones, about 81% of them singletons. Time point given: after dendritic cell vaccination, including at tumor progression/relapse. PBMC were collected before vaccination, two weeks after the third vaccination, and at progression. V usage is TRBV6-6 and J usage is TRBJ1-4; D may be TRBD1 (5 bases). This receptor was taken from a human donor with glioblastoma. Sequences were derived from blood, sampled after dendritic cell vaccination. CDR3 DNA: TGTGCCAGCAGTGGGATTGGGGGAGGGTTAGGTGAAAAACTGTTTTTT. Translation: CASSGIGGGLGEKLFF.